Given below is one TCR beta chain in context. The antigen remains unidentified. Sorted naive CD8 T cells were those defined as CD8+CD4-CCR7+CD45RA+. This entry comes from a study of molecular identifiers for immune sequencing clone quantification. Findings and limits, study-wide: Reports indicate spiked Jurkat TCR RNA from one cell could be found among roughly 930,000 naive cells.

Via MiXCR, TCRdb re-called the PCR reads, giving one row per CDR3 protein. Of hundreds of thousands of distinct CDR3 sequences in the sample, less than 30% were seen once. The clonotype was recovered from a human donor in good health. Some libraries in this study had Jurkat cell RNA spiked in. The sample was naive CD8+ T cells from blood, with Jurkat cell RNA spiked in. Stated subset: FACS-sorted CD8+CD4-CCR7+CD45RA+ naive T cells.

CDR3 nucleotides: TGTGCCAGTAGTATACTCGGCAGGGGAGACTCGGAGACCCAGTACTTC. Its protein product is CASSILGRGDSETQYF. The chain employs TRBV19 and TRBJ2-5; possible D gene TRBD1, 6 bases. V was clipped by 2 bases and J by 5 bases, with 18 bases between them. CDR1 is LNHDA and CDR2 is SQIVND in the germline V gene (reference sequence). The CDR3 loop spans 16 amino acids.